This entry concerns a single TCR beta chain. Its antigen is currently unknown. The data belong to a study of cytomegalovirus exposure and HLA in healthy donors. As for the study in general: Inside one of the first data releases sat 75 million to 100 million unique TCRs taken from HLA-typed donors. General study findings and limits: Within an earlier analysis, most TCR beta V segments proved productive either about 87% or about 30% of the time. According to reports, the classifier identified cytomegalovirus status with high specificity and sensitivity. Apart from CMV serostatus, no immune exposure information was available.

The PCR made use of 60 Vbeta and 13 Jbeta primers. TCRdb's table, derived via immunoSEQ multiplex PCR, lists solely in-frame clones and lacks some. This sample yields about 120,000 clones, of which 78% are seen a single time; roughly 1.2% belongs to the top ten. Trimming pared 1 base from V and 2 bases from J, leaving 6 bases between. Germline V gene lookup returns CDR1 MNHEY and CDR2 SMNVEV (reference sequence). The CDR3 runs 13 residues. Sequencing was done on a sample of PBMCs. The sequence was collected from a woman younger than 45 in good health and CMV-seronegative. The genes are TRBV27 and TRBJ2-7; TRBD2 might be the D (6 bases). CDR3 amino acids: CASSLWGAYEQYF. CDR3 bases: TGTGCCAGCAGTTTATGGGGGGCCTACGAGCAGTACTTC.